This T cell receptor (beta chain) was identified in a study of T cell responses to AZD1222 COVID-19 vaccine. Investigators merged groups given second doses at roughly 4 or roughly 12 weeks. This table comes from immunoSEQ multiplex PCR, and its TCRdb copy is limited to in-frame clones, with some not included. The sample has about 180,000 clones; under 95% are singletons. Overall study results and limits: Donors were largely white British and mainly female; clonal diversity was possibly underestimated. Compared with day 0, the breadth and depth of the Spike-specific TCR repertoire rose significantly after two doses of AZD1222. Close to half of all spike-specific TCRs reportedly target regions of the variants that are unmutated.

The CDR3 is made up of 15 amino acids. Germline CDR1 KGHSH, CDR2 LQKENI. The V and J ends lost 0 bases and 4 bases respectively, with 9 bases between them. This clone was observed once. What it binds is not known. The sequence came from an adult who received the AZD1222 COVID-19 vaccine. The chain joins TRBV18 to TRBJ1-4; D gene ambiguous. The starting material was peripheral blood, obtained 28 days after the second AZD1222 dose. CDR3 loop: CASSPPLQSNEKLFF. For the CDR3, the DNA is TGTGCCAGCTCACCACCGTTACAGAGTAATGAAAAACTGTTTTTT. Looking up the rest from reference TRBV18 and TRBJ1-4 gives the full variable domain: NAGVMQNPRHLVRRRGQEARLRCSPMKGHSHVYWYRQLPEEGLKFMVYLQKENIIDESGMPKERFSAEFPKEGPSILRIQQVVRGDSAAYFCASSPPLQSNEKLFFGSGTQLSVL.